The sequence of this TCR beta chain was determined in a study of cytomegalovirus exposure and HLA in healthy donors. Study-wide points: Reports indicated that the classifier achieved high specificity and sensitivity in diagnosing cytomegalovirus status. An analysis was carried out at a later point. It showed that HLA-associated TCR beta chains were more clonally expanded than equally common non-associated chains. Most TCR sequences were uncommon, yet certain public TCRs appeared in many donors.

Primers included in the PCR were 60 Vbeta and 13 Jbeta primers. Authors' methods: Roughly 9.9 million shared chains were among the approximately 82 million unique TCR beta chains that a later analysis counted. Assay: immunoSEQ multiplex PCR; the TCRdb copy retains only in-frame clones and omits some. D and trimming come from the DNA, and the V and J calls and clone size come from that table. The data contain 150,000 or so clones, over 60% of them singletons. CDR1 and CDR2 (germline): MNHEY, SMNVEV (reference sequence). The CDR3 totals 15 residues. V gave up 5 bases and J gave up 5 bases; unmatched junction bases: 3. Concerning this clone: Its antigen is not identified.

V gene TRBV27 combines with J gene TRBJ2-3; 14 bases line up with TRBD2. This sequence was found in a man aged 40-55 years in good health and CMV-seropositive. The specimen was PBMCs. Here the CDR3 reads CASSPGTSGGDTQYF. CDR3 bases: TGTGCCAGCAGTCCCGGGACTAGCGGGGGAGATACGCAGTATTTT.